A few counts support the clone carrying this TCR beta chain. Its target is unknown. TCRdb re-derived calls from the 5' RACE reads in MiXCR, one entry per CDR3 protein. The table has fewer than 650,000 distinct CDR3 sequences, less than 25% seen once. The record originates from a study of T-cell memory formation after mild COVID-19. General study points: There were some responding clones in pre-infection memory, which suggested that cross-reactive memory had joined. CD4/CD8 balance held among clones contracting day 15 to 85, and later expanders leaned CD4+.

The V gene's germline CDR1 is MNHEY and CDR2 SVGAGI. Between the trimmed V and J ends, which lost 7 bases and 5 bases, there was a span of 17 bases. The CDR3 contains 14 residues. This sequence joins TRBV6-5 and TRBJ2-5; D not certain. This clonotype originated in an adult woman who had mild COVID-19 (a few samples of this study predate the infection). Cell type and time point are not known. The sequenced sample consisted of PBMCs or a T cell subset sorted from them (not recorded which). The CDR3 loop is CASKNGRSWETQYF. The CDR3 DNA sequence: TGTGCCAGCAAAAATGGCCGGTCTTGGGAGACCCAGTACTTC.